This T cell receptor (beta chain) was retrieved from a study of blood T cell repertoires in COVID-19. On the study more broadly: COVID-19 samples collected from the United States, Italy and Spain covered acute and convalescent phases. From T cells, B-cell-depleted T cells, or PBMCs came the material, which was cDNA or gDNA.

Authors' data handling: Reference gene primer amplification gave nucleated cell count estimates. Produced via immunoSEQ multiplex PCR; TCRdb's table is partial and in-frame only. That table furnishes V, J and clone size, whereas the DNA furnished D and trimming. The sample includes about 130,000 clones, around 83% seen only once; the top ten take over 2.5%. The TCR sequence derives from a woman aged 80 or over with acute or convalescent COVID-19. Sequenced sample: peripheral blood.

The CDR3 nucleotides read TGTGCCAGCAGCCCGTCAGCGGGGGGGCCTCTCGAGCAGTACTTC. This sequence encodes CASSPSAGGPLEQYF. V is TRBV7-9 and J is TRBJ2-7; TRBD2 agrees at 10 bases. The CDR3 is 15 amino acids. The germline V gene has CDR1 SEHNR and CDR2 FQNEAQ (reference sequence). V gave up 5 bases and J gave up 6 bases; unmatched junction bases: 10. Full variable domain (remainder filled in from reference TRBV7-9 and TRBJ2-7): DTGVSQNPRHKITKRGQNVTFRCDPISEHNRLYWYRQTLGQGPEFLTYFQNEAQLEKSRLLSDRFSAERPKGSFSTLEIQRTEQGDSAMYLCASSPSAGGPLEQYFGPGTRLTVT.